This T cell receptor (beta chain) was recovered during a study of Ad26.COV2.S vaccination and SARS-CoV-2 variants. Produced via immunoSEQ multiplex PCR; TCRdb's table is partial and in-frame only. The sample lists about 350,000 clones; approximately 90% were seen once. Specified treatment: approximately 18 received Ad26.COV2.S at low or high dose, single or two shots; roughly 5 received placebo; per-sample allocation not given. Repertoires come from day 63 after the first vaccine or placebo injection. The sequence derives from a person aged 18 to 65 who received the Ad26.COV2.S COVID-19 vaccine or a placebo. The material sequenced was peripheral blood, taken in a trial of Ad26.COV2.S vaccine versus placebo.

The CDR3 coding sequence is TGTGCCAGCAGGGTGGGGCTCAGGGTAAACACTGAAGCTTTCTTT. This codes for CASRVGLRVNTEAFF. The chain combines TRBV2 with TRBJ1-1; TRBD1 is a possible D gene (5 bases). Germline V gene sequence: CDR1 SNHLY, CDR2 FYNNEI. The CDR3 contains 15 residues. V dropped 6 bases and J dropped 2 bases, with 16 bases sitting between them.